This section outlines one TCR beta chain sequence together with its context. This clone was counted a single time. What antigen it recognizes has not been identified. No qualities accompany the bases; no much larger clone lies one base away. These data come from a study of cytomegalovirus exposure and HLA in healthy donors (dated by TCRdb to 2015 to 2018). Turning to the overall study: An earlier analysis of about 530 of the donors reported 276 Gb of sequence data and some 110 million unique TCR beta sequences obtained from around 190 million T cells. Around 330 gigabases of sequencing data and approximately 91 million unique TCR sequences made up an early release that covered over 550 HLA-typed donors. Among the approximately 420 genotyped donors, around 81% belonged to the genetic ancestry cluster associated with self-reported Caucasian donors. The study was designed to test whether signatures of past pathogen exposure could be identified by cataloging public T cell receptors. Using immunosequencing, the study profiled T cell repertoires from fewer than 700 subjects and related those repertoires to cytomegalovirus serostatus. In addition to the first cohort of about 650 subjects, a separate validation cohort of 120 different subjects was used. The study combined high-throughput TCR immunosequencing, statistical association of individual TCRs with disease status, and machine learning to predict cytomegalovirus infection status. A later analysis re-examined previously published TCR beta repertoires from about 700 donors and added high-resolution HLA genotyping to investigate patterns of TCR occurrence. Rather than using new phenotypic data, the later analysis identified candidate immune exposures from TCR beta sequences and from how often those sequences occurred across donors. An earlier analysis of some 600 of the donors applied high-throughput TCR beta sequencing to assess whether each TCR beta V gene segment acted as functional or pseudogenic. Alongside the repertoire data, information on donor age, sex, ethnicity and CMV serostatus was compiled. In a later genetic analysis, genome-wide SNP genotypes for about three fifths of the roughly 670 donors were used, and that subset was treated as a discovery cohort. All discovery cohort repertoires had been generated using a single sequencing platform. HLA typing covered class I and class II loci at four-digit resolution. The number of donors typed differed by locus, with 629-630 for A, B, C, DRB1 and DQB1, roughly 520 for DQA1, 600 to 610 for DPA1, and over 400 for DPB1. A handful of DR-DQ haplotypes were handled as single units for association and clustering because linkage in the cohort was strong. Among some 400 genotyped donors of the cohort, an average of roughly 230,000 unique TCR beta nucleotide sequences was sequenced per donor, of which roughly 17% were non-productive.

Libraries were prepared through the immunoSEQ multiplex PCR assay. The multiplex PCR relied on a mix of 60 forward primers for TCR Vbeta segments and 13 reverse primers for TCR Jbeta segments. Amplification of the CDR3 region of rearranged TCR beta genes was performed with a multiplex PCR assay on genomic DNA. The amplified TCR beta libraries were sequenced on the Illumina HiSeq System as 87-base-pair reads. Per the source publication's procedure: In a later analysis, tens of millions of unique TCR beta chains were counted across the 500 to 700 repertoires, and around 10 million of these chains were shared by at least two donors. To remove PCR and sequencing errors, raw reads were error-corrected and collapsed into unique sequences using a nearest-neighbor algorithm that merged closely related sequences. To assign V, D and J gene segments, CDR3 sequences were aligned to IMGT reference sequences. For a sequence to be retained, at least a six-nucleotide match to both a V gene segment and a J gene segment was required. A rearrangement counted as productive if the CDR3 had no stop codons and remained in frame with V and J, and every other rearrangement counted as non-productive. Following IMGT convention, CDR3 was defined as the stretch from the second conserved V-encoded cysteine up to the conserved J-encoded phenylalanine. The earlier analysis of 500 to 600 of the donors excluded sequences that lacked an unambiguous match to a single V gene segment. An earlier analysis of some 500 of the donors classified V segments as functional when productive rearrangements were above 56.7% and as segregating when the standard deviation between donors was above 5%. A statistical classification framework was developed to diagnose cytomegalovirus status using the catalog of TCR beta chain sequences. A later analysis assigned V and J genes by comparing TCR nucleotide sequences with IMGT/GENE-DB human TR gene sequences. A later analysis assigned CDR3 sequences and most-parsimonious VDJ recombination scenarios with the TCRdist pipeline. In a later analysis, each TCR beta chain was defined by its CDR3 amino acid sequence together with its V-gene family, and reads without a unique V-gene family were excluded. As a way to deal with suspected cross-contamination and a sequencing artifact, a later analysis dropped approximately 570 nucleotide sequences that were highly shared and had low generation probability. For each public chain, a later analysis derived a clonal expansion index from normalized ranks of inferred template counts within each repertoire. A later analysis computed generation probabilities with a VDJ recombination model fitted to out-of-frame rearrangements, and checked the results against IGoR. Hypergeometric tests were used in a later analysis to score TCR-TCR, TCR-HLA and TCR-CMV co-occurrence, with a repertoire-size bias correction applied to the TCR pairs. A later analysis estimated false discovery rates by permuting HLA or CMV assignments 20 times. In a later analysis, co-occurring TCRs were grouped using DBSCAN, with TCRdist sequence similarity added in when clustering inside HLA-allele-positive subsets. For co-occurrence clustering, repertoires with fewer than 30,000 or more than 120,000 public chains were excluded, along with about five repertoires with anomalous nucleotide sharing. Drawn from immuneACCESS, this table holds only the in-frame rearrangements with V and J called that TCRdb kept. Clones are partly lost; checked studies trace under half to an unresolved V gene and leave the rest unexplained. That table gives V, J and clone size, and the DNA gave D and trimming. This sample holds tens of thousands of clones; roughly four fifths were observed only once. The leading ten clones occupy about 20% of the sample.

What the research found in general, with its limitations: When HLA alleles, especially DR and DQ, strongly co-occurred, TCR associations were difficult to assign to individual alleles. In a later analysis, the rate of TCR association differed among HLA loci, with DRB1 alleles having the most associated TCRs and HLA-C alleles having the fewest. According to a later genetic analysis, donors in an Asian-associated ancestry cluster had fewer N-insertions in productive TCRs than the roughly 660-donor mean. Linkage disequilibrium might explain the correlated functional status among segregating V segments, but an unknown experimental factor could not be excluded. Sequencing depth was assumed to be roughly uniform across donors in the presence/absence analyses, though that assumption may not hold. An earlier analysis of approximately 590 of the donors showed that most TCR beta V segments appeared in productive rearrangements either about 87% or about 30% of the time, which broadly matched IMGT annotations. The classifier was reported to diagnose cytomegalovirus status with high specificity and sensitivity in both the original cohort and the validation cohort. The 87-base-pair reads could not distinguish some IMGT-functional V segments, including TRBV6-2 and TRBV6-3, so those segments were excluded. Because HLA typing was unavailable for some donors at each locus, only the typed subset was used in association tests. In a later analysis, several top co-occurrence clusters were reported to appear linked to parvovirus B19, influenza, CMV and Epstein-Barr virus. The sequencing pipeline was judged likely to have produced a cluster of highly shared sequence variants as a technical artifact. The authors suggested that the approach could potentially be generalized to other disease states and immunological phenotypes. Most CMV-associated TCR beta chains appeared to be HLA-restricted in a later analysis, and the HLA associations seemed to be driven largely by CMV exposure. In the study, around 160 TCR beta chains were listed as associated with cytomegalovirus. At a false discovery rate of 0.05, a later analysis linked 16,951 TCR beta sequences to specific HLA alleles. In a later genetic analysis, a missense DCLRE1C variant was associated with V-gene and J-gene trimming of TCR beta chains, and the association was replicated in an independent cohort. In this cohort, only TCR beta chains were sequenced, and detectable features were limited by the absence of alpha or paired-chain data. Across donors, most TCR sequences were observed very rarely, whereas some public TCRs were present in many individuals. Immune exposure information for the cohort was limited to CMV serostatus. A further reported finding was that TCR beta sequences accurately predicted the HLA-A and HLA-B alleles for most subjects in the first cohort. A later analysis found that HLA-associated TCR beta chains were more clonally expanded and had lower generation probabilities than equally common non-associated chains. Because counts were too low, 15 to 20 rarely observed V segments, including chromosome 9 orphons, were left out of the earlier analysis of some 600 of the donors. A few of the identified cytomegalovirus-associated TCR beta chains were confirmed in vitro to be specific for cytomegalovirus antigens.

The cohort consisted of 650 to 700 healthy bone marrow donors. All cohort members were sampled while nominally healthy, although unrecorded immune exposures were likely present. The donor was CMV seropositive and was included in the group of approximately 300 seropositive cohort members. A peripheral blood sample was collected from each donor, and TCR beta sequencing was performed on peripheral blood mononuclear cells. Genomic DNA was extracted from the blood cell samples with the Qiagen DNeasy Blood Extraction Kit. Trimming leaves V shorter by 0 bases and J shorter by 6 bases, with the junction holding 4 bases beyond the gene matches. The germline V gene encodes CDR1 GTSNPN and CDR2 SVGIG (reference sequence). From the cysteine through the phenylalanine, the CDR3 covers 13 amino acids. The only DNA kept is the CDR3, 39 bases in frame from the first base.

This chain joins TRBV30 to TRBJ2-7, with 8 junctional bases fitting TRBD1. The sequencing sample was made of PBMCs. The TCR originated in a woman younger than 45 in good health and CMV-seropositive. For the CDR3, the sequence is CAWSVQGVLEQYF. At the DNA level, the sequence is TGTGCCTGGAGTGTACAGGGGGTTCTCGAGCAGTACTTC.